The clone carrying this T cell receptor (beta chain) was detected ten times or more. Antigen specificity is unknown. Time point specified: sample taken at primary tumor resection. The sample originates from a study of spatial heterogeneity in lung cancer. General study points: Counts that tracked tumor mutation counts were those of expanded intratumoral alpha and beta TCRs.

TCRdb processed the 5' RACE reads anew with MiXCR; each CDR3 protein has one entry. The data show 15,000 to 20,000 distinct CDR3 sequences, approximately 5.8% seen once. This CDR3 spans 16 amino acids. V lost 5 bases and J 5 bases, leaving 19 bases between the germline ends. The sequence was collected from a male donor with early-stage non-small cell lung cancer. Sequencing used lung tumor tissue, obtained at surgery. This chain joins TRBV12-3 or TRBV12-4 and TRBJ2-1; tentatively, D is TRBD1 (6 bases). CDR3 residues: CASSPHPGVGDNEQFF. The CDR3 DNA sequence: TGTGCCAGCAGTCCTCACCCAGGGGTTGGGGACAATGAGCAGTTCTTC.